The rows below give T cell receptor beta chains drawn from one sample of a study of T cell responses to AZD1222 COVID-19 vaccine. Profiling relied on immunoSEQ multiplex PCR, and the TCRdb table lists in-frame clones only, not all of them. The data hold around 160,000 clones, with 80% to 90% observed a single time. Source: peripheral blood, taken on day 0 of AZD1222 vaccination. The receptors stem from an adult in good health. The CDR3 runs from the conserved cysteine through the conserved F or W. Fields, in order: clone size, D gene, V gene, J gene, CDR3 DNA, CDR3 protein. A D gene is named only where the DNA matches it firmly. Size values are once, few and many counts, or a class for expanded clones, and some rows have none.

abundance: .; d_gene: .; v_gene: TRBV5-1; j_gene: TRBJ2-1; CDR3nt: TGCGCCAGCAGCTTGGTCCCGGCGGGTGAGCAGTTCTTC; CDR3aa: CASSLVPAGEQFF
abundance: .; d_gene: .; v_gene: TRBV20-1; j_gene: TRBJ1-6; CDR3nt: TGCAGTGCTAGTAGGTCGGCTACCCATCCCCTCCACTTT; CDR3aa: CSASRSATHPLHF
abundance: .; d_gene: .; v_gene: TRBV28; j_gene: TRBJ2-7; CDR3nt: TGTGCCAGCAGCCTTACCTACGAGCAGTACTTC; CDR3aa: CASSLTYEQYF
abundance: .; d_gene: TRBD2; v_gene: TRBV28; j_gene: TRBJ2-2; CDR3nt: TGTGCCAGCAGTTCCCCGAGCGGGAGGGTTACCGGGGAGCTGTTTTTT; CDR3aa: CASSSPSGRVTGELFF
abundance: .; d_gene: TRBD1; v_gene: TRBV11-2; j_gene: TRBJ2-6; CDR3nt: TGTGCCAGCAGCCAATACCCAGGGGGCGCTGCTGGGGCCAACGTCCTGACTTTC; CDR3aa: CASSQYPGGAAGANVLTF
abundance: .; d_gene: .; v_gene: TRBV4-3; j_gene: TRBJ2-2; CDR3nt: TGCGCCAGCAGCTTCGGGAGAAACACCGGGGAGCTGTTTTTT; CDR3aa: CASSFGRNTGELFF
abundance: .; d_gene: TRBD1; v_gene: TRBV18; j_gene: TRBJ1-2; CDR3nt: TGTGCCAGCTCCGACAGGGGTTATGGCTACACCTTC; CDR3aa: CASSDRGYGYTF
abundance: .; d_gene: TRBD2; v_gene: TRBV4-3; j_gene: TRBJ2-5; CDR3nt: TGCGCCAGCAGCCAGCGACTAGCGGGAGGGTTTCAAGAGACCCAGTACTTC; CDR3aa: CASSQRLAGGFQETQYF
abundance: .; d_gene: .; v_gene: TRBV5-1; j_gene: TRBJ2-5; CDR3nt: TGCGCCAGCGCCCCCCCGGGGACGGAGACCCAGTACTTC; CDR3aa: CASAPPGTETQYF
abundance: once; d_gene: .; v_gene: TRBV28; j_gene: TRBJ1-2; CDR3nt: TGTGCCAGCAGTCCCTTAGCCGGGAAGAACTATGGCTACACCTTC; CDR3aa: CASSPLAGKNYGYTF
abundance: .; d_gene: .; v_gene: TRBV5-6; j_gene: TRBJ2-2; CDR3nt: TGTGCCAGCAGCTCAGGGTTTGATACCGGGGAGCTGTTTTTT; CDR3aa: CASSSGFDTGELFF
abundance: .; d_gene: .; v_gene: TRBV4-3; j_gene: TRBJ1-1; CDR3nt: TGCGCCAGCAGCCAAGGGAGGGGAGGGTATAAGACTGAAGCTTTCTTT; CDR3aa: CASSQGRGGYKTEAFF
abundance: .; d_gene: .; v_gene: TRBV6-2/TRBV6-3; j_gene: TRBJ1-5; CDR3nt: TGTGCCAGCAGTTATGCGGCGGGAGGCAATCAGCCCCAGCATTTT; CDR3aa: CASSYAAGGNQPQHF
abundance: .; d_gene: .; v_gene: TRBV5-6; j_gene: TRBJ2-6; CDR3nt: TGTGCCAGCAGCTCGGGGGTATCCGGGGCCAACGTCCTGACTTTC; CDR3aa: CASSSGVSGANVLTF
abundance: .; d_gene: TRBD1; v_gene: TRBV7-9; j_gene: TRBJ2-1; CDR3nt: TGTGCCAGCAGCTTAGTACAGGGGTACAATGAGCAGTTCTTC; CDR3aa: CASSLVQGYNEQFF
abundance: .; d_gene: .; v_gene: TRBV6-5; j_gene: TRBJ2-7; CDR3nt: TGTGCCAGCAGCTTACTTGGGAAAAACGAGCAGTACTTC; CDR3aa: CASSLLGKNEQYF
abundance: .; d_gene: .; v_gene: TRBV4-2; j_gene: TRBJ1-2; CDR3nt: TGTGCCAGCAGCCTCGGCAAGCTGGCGTATGGCTACACCTTC; CDR3aa: CASSLGKLAYGYTF
abundance: .; d_gene: TRBD1; v_gene: TRBV6-5; j_gene: TRBJ2-5; CDR3nt: TGTGCCGGACAGGGTGATAGGGAGACCCAGTACTTC; CDR3aa: CAGQGDRETQYF
abundance: .; d_gene: TRBD2; v_gene: TRBV6-5; j_gene: TRBJ2-7; CDR3nt: TGTGCCAGCCGACGGGAGGGCCCGTACGAGCAGTACTTC; CDR3aa: CASRREGPYEQYF
abundance: .; d_gene: .; v_gene: TRBV11-3; j_gene: TRBJ2-1; CDR3nt: TGTGCCAGCAGCCCCACGAGCACGGGGAGAATTGAGCAGTTCTTC; CDR3aa: CASSPTSTGRIEQFF
abundance: .; d_gene: .; v_gene: TRBV7-3; j_gene: TRBJ1-1; CDR3nt: TGTGCCAGCAGCCCGAGAGGGGGGCCCACTGAAGCTTTCTTT; CDR3aa: CASSPRGGPTEAFF
abundance: .; d_gene: .; v_gene: TRBV10-3; j_gene: TRBJ2-5; CDR3nt: TGTGCCATCAGTGATTTCGGGGTTTCAGAGACCCAGTACTTC; CDR3aa: CAISDFGVSETQYF
abundance: .; d_gene: TRBD2; v_gene: TRBV6-5; j_gene: TRBJ2-5; CDR3nt: TGTGCCAGCAGCCGGGACTACCGATTCGGTGAGACCCAGTACTTC; CDR3aa: CASSRDYRFGETQYF
abundance: .; d_gene: TRBD1; v_gene: TRBV29-1; j_gene: TRBJ2-1; CDR3nt: TGCAGCGCCCTCCGGGACAGGGGATACAATGAGCAGTTCTTC; CDR3aa: CSALRDRGYNEQFF
abundance: .; d_gene: TRBD2; v_gene: TRBV24-1; j_gene: TRBJ2-1; CDR3nt: TGTGCCACCAGTGATTCACGACTAGCGGGAGGAAGAGATGAGCAGTTCTTC; CDR3aa: CATSDSRLAGGRDEQFF
abundance: once; d_gene: .; v_gene: TRBV4-3; j_gene: TRBJ2-1; CDR3nt: TGCGCCAGCAGCCAAGATTCGGGAGAATATCCGTACAATGAGCAGTTCTTC; CDR3aa: CASSQDSGEYPYNEQFF
abundance: .; d_gene: .; v_gene: TRBV7-8; j_gene: TRBJ1-1; CDR3nt: TGTGCCAGCAGCTTGGGAGGAAGGATGAACACTGAAGCTTTCTTT; CDR3aa: CASSLGGRMNTEAFF
abundance: .; d_gene: TRBD1; v_gene: TRBV18; j_gene: TRBJ2-7; CDR3nt: TGTGCCAGCTCACCCAGAAGGGACAGGGGCTACGAGCAGTACTTC; CDR3aa: CASSPRRDRGYEQYF
abundance: .; d_gene: .; v_gene: TRBV6-1; j_gene: TRBJ2-6; CDR3nt: TGTGCCAGCAGTGAAGTCCTTGGGAACGTCCTGACTTTC; CDR3aa: CASSEVLGNVLTF
abundance: .; d_gene: TRBD2; v_gene: TRBV5-5; j_gene: TRBJ2-1; CDR3nt: TGTGCCAGCAGGTCTACTAGCGGTAGGGACCACAATGAGCAGTTCTTC; CDR3aa: CASRSTSGRDHNEQFF
abundance: .; d_gene: .; v_gene: TRBV18; j_gene: TRBJ2-5; CDR3nt: TGTGCCAGCTCAAGCGGGCGTCAAGAGACCCAGTACTTC; CDR3aa: CASSSGRQETQYF
abundance: once; d_gene: .; v_gene: TRBV7-3; j_gene: TRBJ2-7; CDR3nt: TGTGCCAGCAGCTTAGAGGGCAGGGACGAGCAGTACTTC; CDR3aa: CASSLEGRDEQYF
abundance: .; d_gene: .; v_gene: TRBV7-8; j_gene: TRBJ2-1; CDR3nt: TGTGCCAGCAGGCCATCTCGGGCGACATACAATGAGCAGTTCTTC; CDR3aa: CASRPSRATYNEQFF
abundance: .; d_gene: .; v_gene: TRBV6-1; j_gene: TRBJ1-2; CDR3nt: TGTGCCAGCAGTGAGCGGGAGGGGTATGGCTACACCTTC; CDR3aa: CASSEREGYGYTF
abundance: .; d_gene: TRBD2; v_gene: TRBV7-2; j_gene: TRBJ2-7; CDR3nt: TGTGCCAGCAGCCAGGGAGGGTACGAGCAGTACTTC; CDR3aa: CASSQGGYEQYF
abundance: .; d_gene: TRBD1; v_gene: TRBV7-2; j_gene: TRBJ1-2; CDR3nt: TGTGCCAGCAGCTCGCAAACAGGGGATCGTCGGGACTTC; CDR3aa: CASSSQTGDRRDF
abundance: .; d_gene: TRBD1; v_gene: TRBV3-1/TRBV3-2; j_gene: TRBJ1-1; CDR3nt: TGTGCCAGCAGCCAAGACGAGGGGGCGAAGGGCACTGAAGCTTTCTTT; CDR3aa: CASSQDEGAKGTEAFF
abundance: .; d_gene: .; v_gene: TRBV11-2; j_gene: TRBJ2-7; CDR3nt: TGTGCCAGCAGCATCGACTACCGCTACGAGCAGTACTTC; CDR3aa: CASSIDYRYEQYF
abundance: .; d_gene: .; v_gene: TRBV24-1; j_gene: TRBJ2-3; CDR3nt: TGTGCCACCAGTGATTTTAGCGGAGGGAGTATAGATACGCAGTATTTT; CDR3aa: CATSDFSGGSIDTQYF
abundance: .; d_gene: .; v_gene: TRBV6-5; j_gene: TRBJ2-7; CDR3nt: TGTGCCAGCCGGGTGGGGGCCTACGAGCAGTACTTC; CDR3aa: CASRVGAYEQYF
abundance: .; d_gene: TRBD1; v_gene: TRBV18; j_gene: TRBJ1-2; CDR3nt: TGTGCCAGCTCACCCACAGGGGACTATGGCTACACCTTC; CDR3aa: CASSPTGDYGYTF
abundance: .; d_gene: TRBD1; v_gene: TRBV14; j_gene: TRBJ2-2; CDR3nt: TGTGCCAGCAGCCTCGGACAGGGTAGAACCGGGGAGCTGTTTTTT; CDR3aa: CASSLGQGRTGELFF
abundance: once; d_gene: TRBD1; v_gene: TRBV5-8; j_gene: TRBJ2-7; CDR3nt: TGTGCCAGCAGCCGTGGACAGGCGAGCTCCTACGAGCAGTACTTC; CDR3aa: CASSRGQASSYEQYF
abundance: .; d_gene: .; v_gene: TRBV7-9; j_gene: TRBJ2-5; CDR3nt: TGTGCCAGCAGCCCTAGGGAGACCCAGTACTTC; CDR3aa: CASSPRETQYF
abundance: .; d_gene: .; v_gene: TRBV29-1; j_gene: TRBJ2-1; CDR3nt: TGCAGCGTTACCCAGGAATTGTACAATGAGCAGTTCTTC; CDR3aa: CSVTQELYNEQFF
abundance: once; d_gene: .; v_gene: TRBV7-5; j_gene: TRBJ1-5; CDR3nt: .; CDR3aa: CVRSLVGQGTPYSNQPQHF
abundance: .; d_gene: TRBD1; v_gene: TRBV6-6; j_gene: TRBJ1-1; CDR3nt: TGTGCCAGCATAGAGGGGGCGATGAGTACTGAAGCTTTCTTT; CDR3aa: CASIEGAMSTEAFF
abundance: .; d_gene: .; v_gene: TRBV5-1; j_gene: TRBJ2-7; CDR3nt: TGCGCCAGCAGCGTTAGGGGGGAGCAGTACTTC; CDR3aa: CASSVRGEQYF
abundance: .; d_gene: .; v_gene: TRBV28; j_gene: TRBJ2-3; CDR3nt: TGTGCCAGCAGAAACCGGGGCACAGATACGCAGTATTTT; CDR3aa: CASRNRGTDTQYF
abundance: .; d_gene: .; v_gene: TRBV6-1; j_gene: TRBJ1-5; CDR3nt: TGTGCCAGCAGTGAAGCAAACAGGGAAAGGGATCAGCCCCAGCATTTT; CDR3aa: CASSEANRERDQPQHF
abundance: .; d_gene: TRBD1; v_gene: TRBV28; j_gene: TRBJ2-7; CDR3nt: TGTGCCAGCAGTTCCGGGACAGGGCCCGAGCAGTACTTC; CDR3aa: CASSSGTGPEQYF
abundance: .; d_gene: .; v_gene: TRBV30; j_gene: TRBJ2-7; CDR3nt: TGTGCCTGGATGAGTGAGATCCGCTACGAGCAGTACTTC; CDR3aa: CAWMSEIRYEQYF
abundance: .; d_gene: .; v_gene: TRBV12-3/TRBV12-4; j_gene: TRBJ1-1; CDR3nt: TGTGCCAGCAGTTTTGCGAACACTGAAGCTTTCTTT; CDR3aa: CASSFANTEAFF
abundance: .; d_gene: .; v_gene: TRBV18; j_gene: TRBJ2-5; CDR3nt: TGTGCCAGCTCACCAGGAGCCGCAGAGACCCAGTACTTC; CDR3aa: CASSPGAAETQYF
abundance: .; d_gene: TRBD1; v_gene: TRBV7-9; j_gene: TRBJ1-2; CDR3nt: TGTGCCAGCAGCTCGGACAGGGATTTAATTTCTAGAGGCTACACCTTC; CDR3aa: CASSSDRDLISRGYTF
abundance: .; d_gene: TRBD1; v_gene: TRBV10-3; j_gene: TRBJ2-5; CDR3nt: TGTGCCATCAAGGGACAGGTCCAAGAGACCCAGTACTTC; CDR3aa: CAIKGQVQETQYF
abundance: .; d_gene: TRBD1; v_gene: TRBV5-1; j_gene: TRBJ2-7; CDR3nt: TGCGCCAGCAGCTTAGTGGGACAGGGGGCCTACGAGCAGTACTTC; CDR3aa: CASSLVGQGAYEQYF
abundance: few; d_gene: .; v_gene: TRBV7-2; j_gene: TRBJ1-1; CDR3nt: TGTGCCAGCAGCTTAGATTTTCGGGGGGACGCTTTCTTT; CDR3aa: CASSLDFRGDAFF
abundance: .; d_gene: .; v_gene: TRBV7-2; j_gene: TRBJ2-7; CDR3nt: TGTGCCAGCAGCTTGGGTTTTTACGAGCAGTACTTC; CDR3aa: CASSLGFYEQYF
abundance: .; d_gene: .; v_gene: TRBV28; j_gene: TRBJ2-7; CDR3nt: TGTGCCAGCAGTTTATCCTCAGGGTCCCCCCGCGAGCAGTACTTC; CDR3aa: CASSLSSGSPREQYF